The 8 T cell receptor beta chains reported below all come from one sample, sequenced in a study of CD4 T cells in relation to SARS-CoV-2 and coronaviruses. CD4+ T cells from unexposed donors were obtained before the COVID-19 pandemic (2011-2018). After about 11 days of culture, CD4+ T cells were isolated. Sequencing used immunoSEQ multiplex PCR; TCRdb keeps in-frame clones, though not all of them. The data hold 18,000 or so clones, with around 74% observed a single time. Their target antigens are unknown. The sequenced material came from CD4+ T cells from PBMCs, cultured in vitro. These receptors all come from a human donor in good health.

The V call is TRBV7-9, the J call TRBJ2-7; 11 bases are shared with TRBD1. The germline V gene encodes CDR1 SEHNR and CDR2 FQNEAQ (reference sequence). This CDR3 spans 15 amino acids. V shed 5 bases, J shed 3 bases, and the junction held 6 bases outside the gene matches. CDR3 sequence reads: CASSPRTGGLYEQYF. CDR3 DNA sequence: TGTGCCAGCAGCCCCCGGACAGGGGGCCTCTACGAGCAGTACTTC.

The CDR3 is CAWTSDSSYNSPLHF. The DNA for the CDR3 is TGTGCCTGGACCAGTGACAGCTCCTATAATTCACCCCTCCACTTT. V usage is TRBV30 and J usage is TRBJ1-6; weak D call: TRBD1 (5 bases). V lost 4 bases to trimming and J lost 0 bases, with 10 bases between them. The CDR3 contains 15 residues. Germline V gene data show CDR1 as GTSNPN and CDR2 as SVGIG (reference sequence).

The chain has TRBV3-1 (or the pseudogene TRBV3-2) and TRBJ2-3; D gene ambiguous. CDR3 length: 12 amino acids. CDR1 is LGHDT, CDR2 YNNKEL, per germline (reference sequence). Deletions cut 3 bases from V and 5 bases from J, with 6 bases between. CDR3: CASSHLGDTQYF. The DNA of the CDR3 is TGTGCCAGCAGCCACCTAGGAGATACGCAGTATTTT.

The chain has TRBV5-1 and TRBJ1-2; 8 bases line up with TRBD1. The length of the CDR3 is 14 residues. The J segment lost 4 bases and the V segment lost 4 bases, leaving 6 bases of the junction unmatched. Looked up from germline, CDR1 is SGHRS and CDR2 is YFSETQ. CDR3 DNA sequence: TGCGCCAGCAGCGACGGACAGGGCGCCTATGGCTACACCTTC. Residues: CASSDGQGAYGYTF.

The rearrangement links TRBV11-3 to TRBJ2-2; 10 nucleotides line up with TRBD2. The CDR3 extends over 17 amino acids. Germline assignment: CDR1 SGHNT and CDR2 YENEEA. J was trimmed by 5 bases and V by 1 base; bases with no gene match: 7. CDR3 sequence reads: CASSLGTAGGRTGELFF. DNA for the CDR3: TGTGCCAGCAGCTTAGGAACAGCGGGAGGGCGAACCGGGGAGCTGTTTTTT.

This rearrangement joins TRBV7-3 to TRBJ2-2, with TRBD2 matching 11 bases. Unmatched junction bases numbered 6, after V lost 0 bases and J lost 6 bases. The CDR3 loop spans 17 amino acids. Looked up from germline, CDR1 is SGHTA and CDR2 is FQGTGA. CDR3 sequence reads: CASSLTGSGRAAGELFF. Here the CDR3 DNA reads TGTGCCAGCAGCTTAACGGGTAGCGGGAGGGCAGCCGGGGAGCTGTTTTTT.

This clone has more than one count but fewer than ten. V is TRBV7-8 and J is TRBJ1-5, with unresolved D. The V gene's germline CDR1 is SGHVS and CDR2 FQNEAQ. CDR3 length equals 16 residues. The germline V and J ends were trimmed by 5 bases and 4 bases, with 18 bases remaining between them. CDR3 coding DNA: TGTGCCAGCAGCCCCCAGGCAGCGGGGATGAATCAGCCCCAGCATTTT. Its translation: CASSPQAAGMNQPQHF.

The chain combines TRBV3-1 (or the pseudogene TRBV3-2) with TRBJ1-4; D gene ambiguous. The CDR3 spans 11 residues. Trimming left V 2 bases short and J 7 bases short, with 2 bases between. In germline, CDR1 is LGHDT, CDR2 YNNKEL (reference sequence). The CDR3 sequence is CASSQREKLFF. Here the CDR3 DNA reads TGTGCCAGCAGCCAACGTGAAAAACTGTTTTTT.